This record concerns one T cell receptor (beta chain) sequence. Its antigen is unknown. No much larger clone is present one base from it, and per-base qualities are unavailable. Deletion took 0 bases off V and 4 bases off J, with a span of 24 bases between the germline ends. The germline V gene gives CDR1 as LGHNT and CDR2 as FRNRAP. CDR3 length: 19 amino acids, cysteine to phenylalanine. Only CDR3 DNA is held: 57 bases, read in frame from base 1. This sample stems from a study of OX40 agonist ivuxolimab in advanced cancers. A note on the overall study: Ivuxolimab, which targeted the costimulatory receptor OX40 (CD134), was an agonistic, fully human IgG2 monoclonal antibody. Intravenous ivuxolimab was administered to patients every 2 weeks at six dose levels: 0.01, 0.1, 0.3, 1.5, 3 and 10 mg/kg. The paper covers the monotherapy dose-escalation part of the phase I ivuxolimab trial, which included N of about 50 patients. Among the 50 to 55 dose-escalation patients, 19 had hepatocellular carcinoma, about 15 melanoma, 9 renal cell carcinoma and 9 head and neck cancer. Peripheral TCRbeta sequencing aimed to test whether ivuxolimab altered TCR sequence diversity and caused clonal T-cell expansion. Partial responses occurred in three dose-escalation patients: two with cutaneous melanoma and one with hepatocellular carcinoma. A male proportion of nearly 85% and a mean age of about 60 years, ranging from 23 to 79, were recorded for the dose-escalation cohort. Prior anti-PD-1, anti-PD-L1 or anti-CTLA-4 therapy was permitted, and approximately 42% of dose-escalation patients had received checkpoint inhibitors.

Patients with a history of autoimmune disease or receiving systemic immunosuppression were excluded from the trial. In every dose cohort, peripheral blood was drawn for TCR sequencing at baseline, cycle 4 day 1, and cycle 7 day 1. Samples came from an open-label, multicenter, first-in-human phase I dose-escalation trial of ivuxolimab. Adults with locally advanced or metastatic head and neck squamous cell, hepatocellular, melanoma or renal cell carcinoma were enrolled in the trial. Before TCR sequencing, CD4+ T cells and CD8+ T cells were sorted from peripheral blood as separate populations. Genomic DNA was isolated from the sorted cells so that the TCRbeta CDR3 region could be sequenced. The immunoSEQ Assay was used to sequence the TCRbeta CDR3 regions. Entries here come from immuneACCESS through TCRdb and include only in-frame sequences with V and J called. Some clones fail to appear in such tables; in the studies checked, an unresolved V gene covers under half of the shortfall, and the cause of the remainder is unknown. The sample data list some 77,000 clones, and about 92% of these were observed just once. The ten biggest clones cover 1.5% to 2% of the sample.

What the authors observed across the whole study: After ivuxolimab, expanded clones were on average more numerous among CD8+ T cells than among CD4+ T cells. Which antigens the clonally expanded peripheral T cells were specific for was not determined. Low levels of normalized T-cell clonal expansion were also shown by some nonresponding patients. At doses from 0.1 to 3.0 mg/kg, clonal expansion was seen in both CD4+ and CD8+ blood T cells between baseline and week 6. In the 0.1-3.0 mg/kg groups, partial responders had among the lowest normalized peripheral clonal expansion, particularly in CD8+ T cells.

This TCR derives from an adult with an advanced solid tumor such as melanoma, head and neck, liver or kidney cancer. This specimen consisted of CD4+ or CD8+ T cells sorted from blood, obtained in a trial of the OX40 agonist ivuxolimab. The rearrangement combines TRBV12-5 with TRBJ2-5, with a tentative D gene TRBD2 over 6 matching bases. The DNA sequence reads TGTGCTAGTGGTTTGGTACTAGGAGGGGCGCGTGGTACGGGAGAGACCCAGTACTTC. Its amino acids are CASGLVLGGARGTGETQYF.